This T cell receptor (beta chain) appears in the sequencing data of a study of T cells in tumors after PD-1 blockade. In germline, CDR1 is LNHDA, CDR2 SQIVND (reference sequence). The CDR3 runs to 15 residues. Trimming pared 5 bases from V and 5 bases from J, leaving 18 bases between. Generated by immunoSEQ multiplex PCR, the TCRdb table keeps only in-frame clones and is missing some. The sample carries 7,900 or so clones, 62% recorded once. The time point was: second of two post-therapy site-matched biopsies roughly 8 weeks apart. Sequenced here: tumor tissue, sampled after anti-PD-1 treatment. V is TRBV19 and J is TRBJ1-2, with D possibly being TRBD1 (5 bases). The TCR originated in a human donor with basal cell carcinoma. The CDR3 region is CASSPNRRTPYGYTF. For the CDR3, the DNA is TGTGCCAGTAGTCCCAACAGGCGCACGCCTTATGGCTACACCTTC.